Listed below are T cell receptor beta chains from one sample, sequenced in a study of cytomegalovirus exposure and HLA in healthy donors. Assay used: immunoSEQ multiplex PCR; TCRdb lists only in-frame clones, some missing. This sample has about 190,000 clones, with over 60% found just once. Sequencing was carried out using PBMCs. Receptor source: a man younger than 45 in good health and CMV-seropositive. CDR3s include the opening cysteine and the closing phenylalanine or tryptophan.

J,V,CDR3
TRBJ2-2,TRBV4-3,CASSQLARVVTGELFF
TRBJ2-5,TRBV7-2,CASSLQGSYQETQYF
TRBJ2-5,TRBV6-1,CASRSGAPGETQYF
TRBJ1-4,TRBV5-1,CASSLNPMGQGYEKLFF
TRBJ2-7,TRBV29-1,CSARDSYEQYF
TRBJ2-7,TRBV7-2,CASSLAGGYEQYF
TRBJ1-3,TRBV9,CASSARPQGASGNTIYF
TRBJ2-3,TRBV29-1,CSSSGSGSTDTQYF
TRBJ2-2,TRBV7-2,CASSFRAGGRTGELFF
TRBJ2-5,TRBV5-1,CASSPGTGVRETQYF
TRBJ1-1,TRBV5-1,CASSLNRALLNTEAFF
TRBJ2-7,TRBV7-9,CASSLDRQGPGEQYF
TRBJ2-3,TRBV9,CASSTWSGGSTDTQYF
TRBJ1-2,TRBV7-2,CASSRPGEANGYTF
-,TRBV4-2,CASSQEGGTSFYEQYF
TRBJ2-7,TRBV28,CASSFQGAYEQYF
TRBJ1-4,TRBV9,CASSSGQGNEKLFF
TRBJ1-6,TRBV30,CAWSEIRSSYNSPLHF
TRBJ2-3,TRBV4-2,CASSQGTGGTDTQYF
TRBJ2-2,TRBV28,CASSTMRLTELFF
TRBJ1-1,TRBV7-2,CASSLGGSITEAFF
TRBJ1-2,TRBV4-3,CASSQVTGVDGYTF
TRBJ1-2,TRBV28,CASRRPGLGGYGYTF